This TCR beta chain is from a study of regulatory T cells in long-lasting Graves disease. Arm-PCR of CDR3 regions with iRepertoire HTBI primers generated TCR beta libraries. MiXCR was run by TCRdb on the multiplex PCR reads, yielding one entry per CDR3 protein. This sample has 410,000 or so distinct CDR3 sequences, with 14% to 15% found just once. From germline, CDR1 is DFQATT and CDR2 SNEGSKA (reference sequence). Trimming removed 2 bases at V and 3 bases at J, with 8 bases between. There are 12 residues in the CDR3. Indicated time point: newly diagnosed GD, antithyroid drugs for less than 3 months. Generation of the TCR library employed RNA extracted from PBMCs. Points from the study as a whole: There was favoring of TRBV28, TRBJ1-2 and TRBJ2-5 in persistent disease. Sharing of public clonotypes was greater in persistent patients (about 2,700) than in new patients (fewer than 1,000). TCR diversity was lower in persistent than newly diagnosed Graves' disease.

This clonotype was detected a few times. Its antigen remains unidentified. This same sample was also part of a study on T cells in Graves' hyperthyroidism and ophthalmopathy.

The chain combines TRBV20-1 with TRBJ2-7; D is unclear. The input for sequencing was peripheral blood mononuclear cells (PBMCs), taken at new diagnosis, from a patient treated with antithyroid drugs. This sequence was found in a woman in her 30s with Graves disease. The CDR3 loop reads CSARRTYYEQYF. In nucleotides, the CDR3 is TGCAGTGCTAGAAGGACCTACTACGAGCAGTACTTC.